Listed below are T cell receptor beta chains from one sample, sequenced in a study of identical twins. Via MiXCR, TCRdb re-called the 5' RACE reads, giving one row per CDR3 protein. The sample yields approximately 210,000 distinct CDR3 sequences, approximately 9% seen once. Sequenced input: memory (CD45RO+) T cells sorted from blood. The receptors here all came from a woman aged 18-35 years in good health. The CDR3 runs from the conserved cysteine through the conserved F or W. D genes are given only for firm matches. Expanded clones get a size class; other rows say once, few or many, or leave the size out.

CDR3 protein	CDR3 DNA	D gene	clone size	V gene	J gene
CASSPWDREAGELFF	TGTGCCAGCAGCCCCTGGGACAGGGAGGCCGGGGAGCTGTTTTTT	TRBD1	many	TRBV7-9	TRBJ2-2
CAWTLRGGANTEAFF	TGTGCCTGGACCCTAAGGGGAGGAGCGAACACTGAAGCTTTCTTT	NA	few	TRBV30	TRBJ1-1
CASSPNLAGAVEQFF	TGTGCCAGCAGTCCCAATCTAGCGGGAGCAGTTGAGCAGTTCTTC	TRBD2	NA	TRBV27	TRBJ2-1
CASSERGNEQFF	TGCGCCAGCAGTGAGCGGGGGAATGAGCAGTTCTTC	NA	many	TRBV10-1	TRBJ2-1
CSARDYGQGVEQYF	TGCAGTGCTAGAGATTATGGACAGGGGGTCGAGCAGTACTTC	TRBD1	few	TRBV20-1	TRBJ2-7
CASSLEMKGDTQYF	TGTGCCAGCAGCTTAGAAATGAAAGGAGATACGCAGTATTTT	NA	NA	TRBV7-8	TRBJ2-3
CASSGESSYEQYF	TGTGCCAGCAGTGGGGAATCTTCCTACGAGCAGTACTTC	NA	few	TRBV2	TRBJ2-7
CASSEEGCTF	TGTGCCAGCAGTGAAGAGGGGTGCACCTTC	NA	NA	TRBV6-1	TRBJ1-2
CSARVGGREQFF	TGCAGTGCTAGAGTTGGAGGGAGGGAGCAGTTCTTC	NA	few	TRBV20-1	TRBJ2-1
CATSRVPTGYGYTF	TGTGCCACCAGCAGAGTTCCGACCGGCTATGGCTACACCTTC	NA	few	TRBV15	TRBJ1-2
CASSLGWSTDTQYF	TGTGCCAGCAGCCTAGGATGGAGTACAGATACGCAGTATTTT	NA	many	TRBV7-2	TRBJ2-3
CSARDSITGELFF	TGCAGTGCTAGAGATTCAATAACCGGGGAGCTGTTTTTT	NA	few	TRBV20-1	TRBJ2-2
CASSRLANTEAFF	TGTGCCAGCAGTCGCCTGGCGAACACTGAAGCTTTCTTT	NA	few	TRBV12-3/TRBV12-4	TRBJ1-1
CSARPLSLGRNEQFF	TGCAGTGCTAGACCCCTTAGCCTGGGTCGGAATGAGCAGTTCTTC	NA	many	TRBV20-1	TRBJ2-1
CASSEPDRGRRAFF	TGTGCCAGCAGTGAACCGGACAGGGGGCGAAGAGCTTTCTTT	TRBD1	few	TRBV25-1	TRBJ1-1